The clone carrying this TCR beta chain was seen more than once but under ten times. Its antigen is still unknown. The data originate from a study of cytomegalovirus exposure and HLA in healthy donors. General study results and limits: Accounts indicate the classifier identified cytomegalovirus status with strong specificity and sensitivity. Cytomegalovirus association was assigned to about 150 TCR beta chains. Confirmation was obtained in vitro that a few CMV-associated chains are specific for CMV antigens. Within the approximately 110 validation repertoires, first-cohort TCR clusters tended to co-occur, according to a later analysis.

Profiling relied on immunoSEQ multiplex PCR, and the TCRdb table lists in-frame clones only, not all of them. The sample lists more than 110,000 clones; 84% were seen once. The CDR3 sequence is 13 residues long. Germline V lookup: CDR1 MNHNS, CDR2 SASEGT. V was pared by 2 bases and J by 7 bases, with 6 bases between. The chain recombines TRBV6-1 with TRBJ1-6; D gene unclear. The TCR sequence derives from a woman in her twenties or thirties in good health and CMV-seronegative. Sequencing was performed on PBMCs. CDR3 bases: TGTGCCAGCAGTGAACAGGCAAATTCACCCCTCCACTTT. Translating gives CASSEQANSPLHF.